A single T cell receptor (beta chain) is shown here with its context. Distinct nucleotide sequences in the sample also encode this CDR3. The sampling schedule covered blood at baseline, cycle 4 day 1, and cycle 7 day 1. V was pared by 0 bases and J by 2 bases, with 8 bases between. Germline V gene sequence: CDR1 GTSNPN, CDR2 SVGIG (reference sequence). The CDR3 runs to 13 residues. These data come from a study of OX40 agonist ivuxolimab in advanced cancers. Study as a whole: Patients assigned to dose escalation were diagnosed with hepatocellular carcinoma, melanoma, renal cell or head and neck cancer.

The data were produced by immunoSEQ multiplex PCR, yet TCRdb's version contains in-frame clones alone and is incomplete. The data show over 100,000 clones, 90% seen once. The source was CD4+ or CD8+ T cells sorted from blood, collected in a trial of the OX40 agonist ivuxolimab. V gene TRBV30 combines with J gene TRBJ2-7; no clear D. The source of this sequence is an adult with an advanced solid tumor such as melanoma, head and neck, liver or kidney cancer. CDR3 nucleotides: TGTGCCTGGAGTGTAGGGCGGCCCTACGAGCAGTACTTC. Translation gives CAWSVGRPYEQYF.